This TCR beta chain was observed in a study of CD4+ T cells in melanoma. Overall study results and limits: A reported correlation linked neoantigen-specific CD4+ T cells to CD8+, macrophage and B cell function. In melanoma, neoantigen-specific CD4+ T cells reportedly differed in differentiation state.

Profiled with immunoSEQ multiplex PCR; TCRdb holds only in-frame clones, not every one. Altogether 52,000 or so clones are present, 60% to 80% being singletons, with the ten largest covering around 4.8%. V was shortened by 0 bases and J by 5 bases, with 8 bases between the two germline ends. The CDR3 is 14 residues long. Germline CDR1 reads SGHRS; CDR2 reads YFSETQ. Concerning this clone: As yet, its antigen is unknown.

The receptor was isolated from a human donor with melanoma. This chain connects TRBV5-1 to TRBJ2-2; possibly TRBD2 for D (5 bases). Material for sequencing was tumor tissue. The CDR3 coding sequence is TGCGCCAGCAGCTTGGGTAGGGAGACCGGGGAGCTGTTTTTT. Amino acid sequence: CASSLGRETGELFF.